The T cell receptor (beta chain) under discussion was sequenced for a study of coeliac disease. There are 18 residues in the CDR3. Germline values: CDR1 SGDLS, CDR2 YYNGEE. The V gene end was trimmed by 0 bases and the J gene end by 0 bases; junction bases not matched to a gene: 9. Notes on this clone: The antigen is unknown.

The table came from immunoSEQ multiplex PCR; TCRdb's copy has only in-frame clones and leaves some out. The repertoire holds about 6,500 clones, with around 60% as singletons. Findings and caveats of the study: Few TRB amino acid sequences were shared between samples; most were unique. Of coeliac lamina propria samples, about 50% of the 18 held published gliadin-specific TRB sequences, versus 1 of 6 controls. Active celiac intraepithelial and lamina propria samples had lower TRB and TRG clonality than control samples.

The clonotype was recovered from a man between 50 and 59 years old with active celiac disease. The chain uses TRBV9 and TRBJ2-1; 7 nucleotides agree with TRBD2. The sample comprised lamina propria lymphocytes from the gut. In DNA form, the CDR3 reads TGTGCCAGCAGCGTAGGGACTCTAGCGGTTAGCTCCTACAATGAGCAGTTCTTC. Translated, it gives CASSVGTLAVSSYNEQFF. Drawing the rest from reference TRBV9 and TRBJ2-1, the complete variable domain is DSGVTQTPKHLITATGQRVTLRCSPRSGDLSVYWYQQSLDQGLQFLIQYYNGEERAKGNILERFSAQQFPDLHSELNLSSLELGDSALYFCASSVGTLAVSSYNEQFFGPGTRLTVL.